These T cell receptor beta chains were read from a single sample in a study of blood T cell repertoires in COVID-19. Using immunoSEQ multiplex PCR, the repertoire was profiled, and TCRdb retains in-frame clones only, with some absent. The sample yields 150,000 to 200,000 clones, roughly four fifths seen once. Sequencing was carried out using peripheral blood. These TCRs come from a man aged 45 to 65 who had recovered from COVID-19. Both conserved end residues are part of each CDR3. A D gene is named only where the DNA matches it firmly. For some rows the clone size is stated as once, few or many, or as a class when expanded; others skip it.

clone_size: -
cdr3_length: 14
j_call: TRBJ2-1
d_call: TRBD2
v_call: TRBV9
cdr3_nt: TGTGCCAGCAGGAGGGCGGGAGGGGGTGGTGAGCAGTTCTTC
cdr3_aa: CASRRAGGGGEQFF

clone_size: -
cdr3_length: 13
j_call: TRBJ1-2
d_call: -
v_call: TRBV18
cdr3_nt: TGTGCCAGCTCCTTCGTTGACAGGTCTGGCTACACCTTC
cdr3_aa: CASSFVDRSGYTF

clone_size: -
cdr3_length: 12
j_call: TRBJ2-1
d_call: -
v_call: TRBV3-1/TRBV3-2
cdr3_nt: TGTGCCAGCAGCCAAGCCGAAAGCGAGCAGTTCTTC
cdr3_aa: CASSQAESEQFF

clone_size: -
cdr3_length: 16
j_call: TRBJ2-1
d_call: TRBD1
v_call: TRBV7-3
cdr3_nt: TGTGCCAGCAGCCCGAGAGGGACAGGGGGCCTGAATGAGCAGTTCTTC
cdr3_aa: CASSPRGTGGLNEQFF

clone_size: -
cdr3_length: 13
j_call: TRBJ2-1
d_call: -
v_call: TRBV11-2
cdr3_nt: TGTGCCAGCAGCTTAGTTCGGGGAATGGAGCAGTTCTTC
cdr3_aa: CASSLVRGMEQFF

clone_size: -
cdr3_length: 15
j_call: TRBJ2-3
d_call: -
v_call: TRBV2
cdr3_nt: TGTGCCAGCAGTGCTTACATATCCAGCACAGATACGCAGTATTTT
cdr3_aa: CASSAYISSTDTQYF

clone_size: few
cdr3_length: 13
j_call: TRBJ2-2
d_call: -
v_call: TRBV9
cdr3_nt: TGTGCCAGCAGCGTAGAGTCAGCCGGGGAGCTGTTTTTT
cdr3_aa: CASSVESAGELFF

clone_size: -
cdr3_length: 14
j_call: TRBJ1-1
d_call: -
v_call: TRBV10-3
cdr3_nt: TGTGCCATCAGCCGGGACATCGAGGGGGCTGAAGCTTTCTTT
cdr3_aa: CAISRDIEGAEAFF

clone_size: -
cdr3_length: 17
j_call: TRBJ2-1
d_call: TRBD2
v_call: TRBV27
cdr3_nt: TGTGCCAGCAGTTTAAAGGTAGCGGGAACCCCCTACAATGAGCAGTTCTTC
cdr3_aa: CASSLKVAGTPYNEQFF

clone_size: few
cdr3_length: 12
j_call: TRBJ1-1
d_call: -
v_call: TRBV12-3/TRBV12-4
cdr3_nt: TGTGCCAGCAGTTTAAGGGGAGGCGGAGCTTTCTTT
cdr3_aa: CASSLRGGGAFF

clone_size: -
cdr3_length: 16
j_call: TRBJ2-7
d_call: -
v_call: TRBV9
cdr3_nt: TGTGCCAGCAGCGTAGGATCGACAGCCGGTTTCCAAGAGCAGTACTTC
cdr3_aa: CASSVGSTAGFQEQYF

clone_size: -
cdr3_length: 15
j_call: TRBJ2-7
d_call: -
v_call: TRBV9
cdr3_nt: TGTGCCAGCAGCGTAGGAGCTAGCAGGACCTACGAGCAGTACTTC
cdr3_aa: CASSVGASRTYEQYF

clone_size: few
cdr3_length: 13
j_call: TRBJ2-3
d_call: -
v_call: TRBV2
cdr3_nt: TGTGCCAGCAGTTTCCGGAGGGCAGATACGCAGTATTTT
cdr3_aa: CASSFRRADTQYF

clone_size: -
cdr3_length: 16
j_call: TRBJ1-6
d_call: TRBD1
v_call: TRBV6-1
cdr3_nt: TGTGCCAGCAGTGAAATTCGGACAGGGGGCGGATCACCCCTCCACTTT
cdr3_aa: CASSEIRTGGGSPLHF

clone_size: -
cdr3_length: 15
j_call: TRBJ2-1
d_call: -
v_call: TRBV5-4
cdr3_nt: TGTGCCAGCAGCCGACAGGTGGAGCCTTACAATGAGCAGTTCTTC
cdr3_aa: CASSRQVEPYNEQFF

clone_size: -
cdr3_length: 14
j_call: TRBJ2-3
d_call: -
v_call: TRBV15
cdr3_nt: TGTGCCACCAGCCGAGAAGCCACTACAGATACGCAGTATTTT
cdr3_aa: CATSREATTDTQYF

clone_size: -
cdr3_length: 18
j_call: TRBJ2-1
d_call: TRBD2
v_call: TRBV10-3
cdr3_nt: TGTGCCATCAGTGACTCAACTACTAGCGGGTGGGGGAGAAATGAGCAGTTCTTC
cdr3_aa: CAISDSTTSGWGRNEQFF

clone_size: -
cdr3_length: 15
j_call: TRBJ2-7
d_call: TRBD2
v_call: TRBV30
cdr3_nt: TGTGCCTGGAGTAATTCCGGGACTATAAGCCCTCCGCAGTACTTC
cdr3_aa: CAWSNSGTISPPQYF

clone_size: few
cdr3_length: 14
j_call: TRBJ1-2
d_call: -
v_call: TRBV18
cdr3_nt: TGTGCCAGCTCACCGCCCGGGGTAGGACATGGCTACACCTTC
cdr3_aa: CASSPPGVGHGYTF

clone_size: -
cdr3_length: 15
j_call: TRBJ2-7
d_call: -
v_call: TRBV5-1
cdr3_nt: TGCGCCAGCAGCGAAGCGGGTACCTCCGTGCGGGAGCAGTACTTC
cdr3_aa: CASSEAGTSVREQYF

clone_size: -
cdr3_length: 15
j_call: TRBJ2-1
d_call: -
v_call: TRBV4-1
cdr3_nt: TGCGCCAGCAGCCTAGTTTACGGGAGCTACAATGAGCAGTTCTTC
cdr3_aa: CASSLVYGSYNEQFF

clone_size: -
cdr3_length: 12
j_call: TRBJ1-1
d_call: -
v_call: TRBV11-2
cdr3_nt: TGTGCCAGCAGCTTAAGGCCGGGTGAGTCTTTCTTT
cdr3_aa: CASSLRPGESFF

clone_size: once
cdr3_length: 13
j_call: TRBJ2-1
d_call: -
v_call: TRBV7-2
cdr3_nt: TGTGCCAGCAGCTCCTCTACTAGTAGTGAGCAGTTCTTC
cdr3_aa: CASSSSTSSEQFF

clone_size: -
cdr3_length: 14
j_call: TRBJ2-5
d_call: -
v_call: TRBV19
cdr3_nt: TGTGCCACTTCAAGACAGGTCGGACAAGAGACCCAGTACTTC
cdr3_aa: CATSRQVGQETQYF

clone_size: once
cdr3_length: 15
j_call: TRBJ1-5
d_call: -
v_call: TRBV3-1/TRBV3-2
cdr3_nt: TGTGCCAGCAGCCGCGGGACCCAAGGCAATCAGCCCCAGCATTTT
cdr3_aa: CASSRGTQGNQPQHF

clone_size: -
cdr3_length: 16
j_call: TRBJ2-7
d_call: -
v_call: TRBV5-4
cdr3_nt: TGTGCCAGCACCCCGGAACCCGGGCGGGGCTCCTACGAGCAGTACTTC
cdr3_aa: CASTPEPGRGSYEQYF

clone_size: -
cdr3_length: 14
j_call: TRBJ1-2
d_call: -
v_call: TRBV18
cdr3_nt: TGTGCCAGCTCACCACTGACAGAAAACTATGGCTACACCTTC
cdr3_aa: CASSPLTENYGYTF

clone_size: -
cdr3_length: 12
j_call: TRBJ2-3
d_call: -
v_call: TRBV7-9
cdr3_nt: TGTGCCAGCAACGAGGGAGCGGATACGCAGTATTTT
cdr3_aa: CASNEGADTQYF

clone_size: -
cdr3_length: 16
j_call: TRBJ2-1
d_call: TRBD2
v_call: TRBV19
cdr3_nt: TGTGCCAGTAGTGGGGGGACTAGAAGGGTCAACAATGAGCAGTTCTTC
cdr3_aa: CASSGGTRRVNNEQFF

clone_size: -
cdr3_length: 14
j_call: TRBJ2-3
d_call: -
v_call: TRBV18
cdr3_nt: TGTGCCAGCTCCCGCGCTTCGGGCACAGATACGCAGTATTTT
cdr3_aa: CASSRASGTDTQYF

clone_size: few
cdr3_length: 12
j_call: TRBJ2-1
d_call: -
v_call: TRBV7-8
cdr3_nt: TGTGCCAGCAGCAACCCAGGGTATGAGCAGTTCTTC
cdr3_aa: CASSNPGYEQFF

clone_size: -
cdr3_length: 17
j_call: TRBJ1-1
d_call: TRBD1
v_call: TRBV27
cdr3_nt: TGTGCCAGCAGGGGAATGGACAGGGTATCCCTGAACACTGAAGCTTTCTTT
cdr3_aa: CASRGMDRVSLNTEAFF

clone_size: -
cdr3_length: 18
j_call: TRBJ1-4
d_call: -
v_call: TRBV5-1
cdr3_nt: TGCGCCAGCAGCTCCGGGTCCCGGTCGGGTGCAACTAATGAAAAACTGTTTTTT
cdr3_aa: CASSSGSRSGATNEKLFF

clone_size: -
cdr3_length: 12
j_call: TRBJ1-4
d_call: -
v_call: TRBV20-1
cdr3_nt: TGCAGTGCTAGTTATAGGAGTGAAAAACTGTTTTTT
cdr3_aa: CSASYRSEKLFF

clone_size: -
cdr3_length: 13
j_call: TRBJ2-1
d_call: TRBD2
v_call: TRBV29-1
cdr3_nt: TGCAGCGCTGTGGGGGTAGCGGGAGATTCCGAGTTCTTC
cdr3_aa: CSAVGVAGDSEFF

clone_size: once
cdr3_length: 14
j_call: TRBJ2-2
d_call: TRBD1
v_call: TRBV9
cdr3_nt: TGTGCCAGCAGCGAGGGGGACAGGGTCGGGGAGCTGTTTTTT
cdr3_aa: CASSEGDRVGELFF

clone_size: -
cdr3_length: 14
j_call: TRBJ2-3
d_call: TRBD1
v_call: TRBV29-1
cdr3_nt: TGCAGCGTTGACACCGACAGGGTCACAGATACGCAGTATTTT
cdr3_aa: CSVDTDRVTDTQYF

clone_size: -
cdr3_length: 12
j_call: TRBJ2-7
d_call: -
v_call: TRBV5-6
cdr3_nt: TGTGCCAGCAGCTTGGCCGGGGGACAGTGCACCTTC
cdr3_aa: CASSLAGGQCTF

clone_size: once
cdr3_length: 15
j_call: TRBJ1-1
d_call: TRBD1
v_call: TRBV30
cdr3_nt: TGTGCCTGGGGGGGAGGGGACAGGGGTTACACTGAAGCTTTCTTT
cdr3_aa: CAWGGGDRGYTEAFF

clone_size: -
cdr3_length: 16
j_call: TRBJ2-2
d_call: TRBD1
v_call: TRBV7-8
cdr3_nt: TGTGCCAGCAGCCTGACAGGGCTCACTAACACCGGGGAGCTGTTTTTT
cdr3_aa: CASSLTGLTNTGELFF

clone_size: -
cdr3_length: 15
j_call: TRBJ1-5
d_call: TRBD1
v_call: TRBV19
cdr3_nt: TGTGCCAGTAGTCCCCAGACAGGGATCGGTCAGCCCCAGCATTTT
cdr3_aa: CASSPQTGIGQPQHF

clone_size: -
cdr3_length: 13
j_call: TRBJ2-5
d_call: TRBD2
v_call: TRBV6-5
cdr3_nt: TGTGCCAGCAGTCGTAGCGGGTTCGAGACCCAGTACTTC
cdr3_aa: CASSRSGFETQYF

clone_size: -
cdr3_length: 16
j_call: TRBJ2-3
d_call: -
v_call: TRBV5-6
cdr3_nt: TGTGCCAGCAGCTTGTTTCCAGGGGTGAACACAGATACGCAGTATTTT
cdr3_aa: CASSLFPGVNTDTQYF

clone_size: -
cdr3_length: 15
j_call: TRBJ1-2
d_call: -
v_call: TRBV10-3
cdr3_nt: TGTGCCATCAGTGAGAATCGGGGGGCCGGCGGTGGCTACACCTTC
cdr3_aa: CAISENRGAGGGYTF

clone_size: -
cdr3_length: 18
j_call: TRBJ2-5
d_call: TRBD2
v_call: TRBV7-2
cdr3_nt: TGTGCCAGCAGCCTCCAATTCTGGGCGGGAGGTCCCCAAGAGACCCAGTACTTC
cdr3_aa: CASSLQFWAGGPQETQYF

clone_size: -
cdr3_length: 15
j_call: TRBJ2-5
d_call: -
v_call: TRBV5-5
cdr3_nt: TGTGCCAGCAGCTTCGACTATCCGGGGAGCGAGACCCAGTACTTC
cdr3_aa: CASSFDYPGSETQYF

clone_size: -
cdr3_length: 16
j_call: TRBJ2-5
d_call: TRBD2
v_call: TRBV6-2/TRBV6-3
cdr3_nt: TGTGCCAGCAGTGTAGGGACTAGCCGTGCGCAAGAGACCCAGTACTTC
cdr3_aa: CASSVGTSRAQETQYF

clone_size: -
cdr3_length: 16
j_call: TRBJ1-4
d_call: -
v_call: TRBV27
cdr3_nt: TGTGCCAGCAGACTTCAGGCACAGGGAGCTAATGAAAAACTGTTTTTT
cdr3_aa: CASRLQAQGANEKLFF

clone_size: -
cdr3_length: 15
j_call: TRBJ2-1
d_call: -
v_call: TRBV13
cdr3_nt: TGTGCCAGCAGCACAAGACAGATTCTAAACAATGAGCAGTTCTTC
cdr3_aa: CASSTRQILNNEQFF

clone_size: -
cdr3_length: 11
j_call: TRBJ2-1
d_call: -
v_call: TRBV29-1
cdr3_nt: TGCAGCGCTAGCCTCTCGAATGAGCAGTTCTTC
cdr3_aa: CSASLSNEQFF

clone_size: -
cdr3_length: 14
j_call: TRBJ2-3
d_call: -
v_call: TRBV5-1
cdr3_nt: TGCGCCAGCAGTGGACAGACTAGCACAGATACGCAGTATTTT
cdr3_aa: CASSGQTSTDTQYF

clone_size: -
cdr3_length: 14
j_call: TRBJ2-2
d_call: -
v_call: TRBV19
cdr3_nt: TGTGCCACCCTGGAGGGGTCGAGAACCGGGGAGCTGTTTTTT
cdr3_aa: CATLEGSRTGELFF

clone_size: -
cdr3_length: 14
j_call: TRBJ1-6
d_call: TRBD1
v_call: TRBV4-1
cdr3_nt: TGCGCCAGCAGCGCGGACAGGTTCAATTCACCCCTCCACTTT
cdr3_aa: CASSADRFNSPLHF

clone_size: -
cdr3_length: 15
j_call: TRBJ2-7
d_call: TRBD1
v_call: TRBV27
cdr3_nt: TGTGCCAGCAGAAGAGACAGGGGGAAAGCCTACGAGCAGTACTTC
cdr3_aa: CASRRDRGKAYEQYF